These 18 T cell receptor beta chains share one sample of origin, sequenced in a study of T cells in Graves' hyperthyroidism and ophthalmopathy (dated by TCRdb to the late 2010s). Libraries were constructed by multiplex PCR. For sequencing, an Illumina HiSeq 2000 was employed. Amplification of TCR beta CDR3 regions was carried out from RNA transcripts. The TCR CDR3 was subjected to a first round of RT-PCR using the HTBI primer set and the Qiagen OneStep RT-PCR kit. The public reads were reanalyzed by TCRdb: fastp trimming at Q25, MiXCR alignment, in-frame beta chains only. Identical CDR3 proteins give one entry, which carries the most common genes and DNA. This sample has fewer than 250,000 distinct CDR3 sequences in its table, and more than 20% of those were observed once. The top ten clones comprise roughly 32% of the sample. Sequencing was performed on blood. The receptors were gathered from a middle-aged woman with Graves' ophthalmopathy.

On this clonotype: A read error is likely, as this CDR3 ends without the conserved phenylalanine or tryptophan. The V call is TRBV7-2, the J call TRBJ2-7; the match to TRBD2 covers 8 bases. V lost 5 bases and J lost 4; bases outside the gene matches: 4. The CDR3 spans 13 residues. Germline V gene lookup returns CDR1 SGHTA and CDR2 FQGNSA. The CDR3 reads CASSAAGGYEQYL. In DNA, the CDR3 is TGTGCCAGCAGCGCCGCGGGGGGTTACGAGCAGTACCTC.

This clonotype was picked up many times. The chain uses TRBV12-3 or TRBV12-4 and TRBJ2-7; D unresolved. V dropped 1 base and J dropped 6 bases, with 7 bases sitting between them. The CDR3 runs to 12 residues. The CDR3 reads CASSLGSPEQYF. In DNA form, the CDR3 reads TGTGCCAGCAGTTTAGGATCCCCCGAGCAGTACTTC.

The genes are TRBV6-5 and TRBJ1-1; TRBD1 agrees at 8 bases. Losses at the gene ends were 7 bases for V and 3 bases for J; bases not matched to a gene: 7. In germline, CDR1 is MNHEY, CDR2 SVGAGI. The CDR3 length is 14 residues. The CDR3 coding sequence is TGTGCCAGCAACCGAGGACAGGGATACACTGAAGCTTTCTTT. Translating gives CASNRGQGYTEAFF.

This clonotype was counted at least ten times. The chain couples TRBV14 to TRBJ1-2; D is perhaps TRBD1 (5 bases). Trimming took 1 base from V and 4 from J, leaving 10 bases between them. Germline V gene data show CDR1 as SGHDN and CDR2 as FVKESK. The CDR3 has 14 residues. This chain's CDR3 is CASSQAGHPYGYTF. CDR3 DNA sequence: TGTGCCAGCAGCCAAGCCGGACACCCCTATGGCTACACCTTC.

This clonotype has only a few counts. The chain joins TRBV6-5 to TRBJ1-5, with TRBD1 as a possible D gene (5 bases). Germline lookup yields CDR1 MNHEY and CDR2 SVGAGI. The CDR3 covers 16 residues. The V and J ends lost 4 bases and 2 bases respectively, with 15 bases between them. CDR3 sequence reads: CASSSPGTGGNQPQHF. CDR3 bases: TGTGCCAGCAGTTCCCCCGGGACGGGGGGCAATCAGCCCCAGCATTTT.

Written as DNA, the CDR3 is TGTGCCAGCAGATCACCCTCCGGGACAGGGGCCCAGCCCCAGCATTTT. Protein: CASRSPSGTGAQPQHF. The chain is built from TRBV28 and TRBJ1-5, with TRBD1 matching 10 bases. J gave up 7 bases and V 6 bases, and 12 bases lay outside the gene matches. Germline CDR1 and CDR2: MDHEN and SYDVKM. This CDR3 spans 16 amino acids.

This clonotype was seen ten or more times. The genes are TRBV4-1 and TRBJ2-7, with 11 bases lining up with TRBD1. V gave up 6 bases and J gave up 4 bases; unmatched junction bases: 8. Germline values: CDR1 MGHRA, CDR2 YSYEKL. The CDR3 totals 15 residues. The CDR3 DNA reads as TGCGCCAGCAGACCGGGACAGGGGGTCGGATACGAGCAGTACTTC. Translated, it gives CASRPGQGVGYEQYF.

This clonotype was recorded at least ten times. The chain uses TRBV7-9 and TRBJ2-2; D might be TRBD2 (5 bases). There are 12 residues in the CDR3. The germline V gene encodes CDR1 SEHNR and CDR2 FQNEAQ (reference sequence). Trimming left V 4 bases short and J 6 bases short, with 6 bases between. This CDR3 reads CASSSRAGELFF. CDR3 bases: TGTGCCAGCAGCTCGCGGGCCGGGGAGCTGTTTTTT. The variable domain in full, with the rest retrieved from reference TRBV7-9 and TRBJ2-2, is DTGVSQNPRHKITKRGQNVTFRCDPISEHNRLYWYRQTLGQGPEFLTYFQNEAQLEKSRLLSDRFSAERPKGSFSTLEIQRTEQGDSAMYLCASSSRAGELFFGEGSRLTVL.

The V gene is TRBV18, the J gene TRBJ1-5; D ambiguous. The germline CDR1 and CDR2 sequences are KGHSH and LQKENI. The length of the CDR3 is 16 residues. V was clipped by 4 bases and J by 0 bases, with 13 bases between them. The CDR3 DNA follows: TGTGCCAGCTCACTCGCGGCTCCCAATAGCAATCAGCCCCAGCATTTT. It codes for CASSLAAPNSNQPQHF.

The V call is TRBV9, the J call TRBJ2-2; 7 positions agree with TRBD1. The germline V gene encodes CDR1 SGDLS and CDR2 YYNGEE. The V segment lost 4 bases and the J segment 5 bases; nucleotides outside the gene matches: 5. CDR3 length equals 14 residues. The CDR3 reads CASSPGQHTGELFF. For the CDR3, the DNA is TGTGCCAGCAGCCCGGGACAGCATACCGGGGAGCTGTTTTTT. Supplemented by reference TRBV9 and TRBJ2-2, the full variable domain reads DSGVTQTPKHLITATGQRVTLRCSPRSGDLSVYWYQQSLDQGLQFLIQYYNGEERAKGNILERFSAQQFPDLHSELNLSSLELGDSALYFCASSPGQHTGELFFGEGSRLTVL.

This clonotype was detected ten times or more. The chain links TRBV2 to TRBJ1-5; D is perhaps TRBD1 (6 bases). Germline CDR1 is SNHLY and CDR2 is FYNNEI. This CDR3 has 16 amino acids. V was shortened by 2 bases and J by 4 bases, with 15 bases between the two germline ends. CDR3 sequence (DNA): TGTGCCAGCAGTGAACGTGGCAGGGGAGGGAATCAGCCCCAGCATTTT. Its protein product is CASSERGRGGNQPQHF.

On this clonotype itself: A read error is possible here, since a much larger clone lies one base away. CDR3 DNA sequence: TGCAGTGCTAGAGATATCGCGGACAGCACCCACGAGCAGTACTTC. It encodes CSARDIADSTHEQYF. J is TRBJ2-7 and V is TRBV20-1, with a weak D call TRBD1 (6 bases). The V end lost 0 bases, the J end lost 5 bases, and 17 bases lay between the germline ends. From germline, CDR1 is DFQATT and CDR2 SNEGSKA (reference sequence). CDR3 length equals 15 residues.

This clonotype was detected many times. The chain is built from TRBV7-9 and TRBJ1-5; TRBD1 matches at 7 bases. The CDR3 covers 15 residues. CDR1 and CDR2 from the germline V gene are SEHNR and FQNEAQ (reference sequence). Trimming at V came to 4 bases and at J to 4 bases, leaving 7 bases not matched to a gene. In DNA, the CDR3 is TGTGCCAGCAGCTCACTACAGGGGACGAATCAGCCCCAGCATTTT. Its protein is CASSSLQGTNQPQHF.

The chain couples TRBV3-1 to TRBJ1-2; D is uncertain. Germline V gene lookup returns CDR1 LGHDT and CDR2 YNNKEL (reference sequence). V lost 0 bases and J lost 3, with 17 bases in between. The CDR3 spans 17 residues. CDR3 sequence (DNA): TGTGCCAGCAGCCAAGATCCCGGGGTGTGGGATGACTATGGCTACACCTTC. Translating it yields CASSQDPGVWDDYGYTF. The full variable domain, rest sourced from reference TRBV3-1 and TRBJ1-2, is DTAVSQTPKYLVTQMGNDKSIKCEQNLGHDTMYWYKQDSKKFLKIMFSYNNKELIINETVPNRFSPKSPDKAHLNLHINSLELGDSAVYFCASSQDPGVWDDYGYTFGSGTRLTVV.

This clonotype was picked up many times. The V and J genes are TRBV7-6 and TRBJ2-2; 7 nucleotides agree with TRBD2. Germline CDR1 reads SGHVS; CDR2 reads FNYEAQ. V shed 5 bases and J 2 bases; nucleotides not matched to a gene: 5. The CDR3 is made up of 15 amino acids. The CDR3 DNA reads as TGTGCCAGCAGCCCAGGGACTACTAACACCGGGGAGCTGTTTTTT. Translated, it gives CASSPGTTNTGELFF.

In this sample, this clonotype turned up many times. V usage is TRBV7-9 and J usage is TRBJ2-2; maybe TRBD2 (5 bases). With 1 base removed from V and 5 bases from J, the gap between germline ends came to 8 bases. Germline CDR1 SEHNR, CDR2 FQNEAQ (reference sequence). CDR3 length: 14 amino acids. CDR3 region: CASSLGGKTGELFF. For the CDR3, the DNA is TGTGCCAGCAGCTTAGGAGGGAAAACCGGGGAGCTGTTTTTT.

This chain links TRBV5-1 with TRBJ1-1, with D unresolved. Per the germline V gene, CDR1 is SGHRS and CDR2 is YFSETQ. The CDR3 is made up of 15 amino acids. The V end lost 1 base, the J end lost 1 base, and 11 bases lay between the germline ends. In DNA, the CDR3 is TGCGCCAGCAGCTTGTTATTACAGACGAACACTGAAGCTTTCTTT. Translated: CASSLLLQTNTEAFF.

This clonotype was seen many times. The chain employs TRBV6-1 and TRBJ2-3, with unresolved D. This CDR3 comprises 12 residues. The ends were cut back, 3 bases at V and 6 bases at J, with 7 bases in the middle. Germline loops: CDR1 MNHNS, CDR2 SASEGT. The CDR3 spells CASSDVADTQYF. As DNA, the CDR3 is TGTGCCAGCAGTGACGTCGCCGATACGCAGTATTTT.